A selection of T cell receptor beta chains follows, all from one sample in a study of shared T cell receptors in the human thymus. Clones were sequenced by immunoSEQ multiplex PCR, and TCRdb holds only the in-frame ones, with some missing. Of approximately 760,000 clones listed, over 75% are singletons. Another study also made use of these data, one on human thymus T cells.

Sequenced input: thymocytes. Receptor source: a girl less than two years old with a congenital heart defect. The conserved cysteine and the conserved F or W are not part of the CDR3 here. The order of the fields is CDR3 protein, J gene, clone size, V gene. Only part of the rows carry a size: once, few, many, or a class if the clone is expanded.

CDR3: ASSLGARATNEKLF
J: TRBJ1-4
size: NA
V: TRBV5-4

CDR3: ASSGKTGPFLPYTLNTEAF
J: TRBJ1-1
size: NA
V: TRBV9

CDR3: ASSREIGTEAF
J: TRBJ1-1
size: NA
V: TRBV7-2

CDR3: ASSLGRGGIKYEQF
J: TRBJ2-1
size: NA
V: TRBV5-6

CDR3: ASSLLGQTNTGELF
J: TRBJ2-2
size: NA
V: TRBV11-2

CDR3: ASKSTGQGAEAF
J: TRBJ1-1
size: few
V: TRBV6-1

CDR3: SVSGQGNYGYT
J: TRBJ1-2
size: few
V: TRBV29-1

CDR3: ASSTQGKTGELF
J: TRBJ2-2
size: NA
V: TRBV19

CDR3: ASSQDSDRGNGNTIY
J: TRBJ1-3
size: NA
V: TRBV14

CDR3: ASSQEEFGTDYSNQPQH
J: TRBJ1-5
size: once
V: TRBV4-1

CDR3: ASSLWGGSNTGELF
J: TRBJ2-2
size: few
V: TRBV5-1

CDR3: ASPRTGHYNEQF
J: TRBJ2-1
size: NA
V: TRBV5-1

CDR3: ASSQTPTLSPYGYT
J: TRBJ1-2
size: NA
V: TRBV4-1

CDR3: ASSLIRGAPGNTIY
J: TRBJ1-3
size: NA
V: TRBV7-3